The 10 T cell receptor beta chains below all came from one sample that was sequenced in a study of blood T cell repertoires in COVID-19. Some clones are missing from TCRdb's copy, which holds only in-frame ones; the method was immunoSEQ multiplex PCR. The sample has about 100,000 clones, over 70% seen once; the top ten hold more than 9.5%. The material sequenced was peripheral blood. The receptor source for this set is an older man with acute or convalescent COVID-19.

This clone was seen just once. The chain employs TRBV14 and TRBJ2-4; 7 positions match TRBD1. Trimming removed 3 bases from V and 2 bases from J; junction bases left unmatched: 4. CDR3 length equals 15 residues. Germline-derived CDR1 and CDR2 are SGHDN and FVKESK. CDR3 nucleotides: TGTGCCAGCAGCCAGCAGGGGGTAACCAAAAACATTCAGTACTTC. Protein product: CASSQQGVTKNIQYF.

The chain is built from TRBV3-1 (or the pseudogene TRBV3-2) and TRBJ1-6; D is possibly TRBD1 (5 bases). CDR3 length equals 14 residues. With 7 bases removed from V and 7 bases from J, the gap between germline ends came to 14 bases. CDR1 and CDR2 from the germline V gene are LGHDT and YNNKEL (reference sequence). The CDR3 sequence: CASKTGVTNSPLHF. CDR3 in DNA: TGTGCCAGCAAAACGGGGGTCACCAATTCACCCCTCCACTTT.

The V gene is TRBV3-1 (or the pseudogene TRBV3-2), the J gene TRBJ2-7; 9 nucleotides line up with TRBD1. The CDR3 has 16 amino acids. The ends lost 2 bases at V and 2 bases at J; junction bases unmatched: 7. The V gene's germline CDR1 is LGHDT and CDR2 YNNKEL (reference sequence). The CDR3 loop is CASSQQPGQGAYEQYF. In DNA, the CDR3 is TGTGCCAGCAGCCAACAACCGGGACAGGGCGCCTACGAGCAGTACTTC.

The chain carries TRBV24-1 and TRBJ2-4; TRBD2 is a possible D gene (6 bases). The V end was cut by 5 bases, the J end by 8 bases, with 12 bases between. CDR1 is KGHDR and CDR2 is SFDVKD in the germline V gene. The CDR3 is made up of 13 amino acids. The CDR3 sequence: CATSVGTSDIQYF. For the CDR3, the DNA is TGTGCCACCAGTGTTGGGACTTCGGACATTCAGTACTTC.

This chain connects TRBV5-5 to TRBJ1-6, with TRBD1 as a possible D gene (5 bases). V was pared by 0 bases and J by 5 bases, with 9 bases between. The CDR3 contains 15 residues. Germline CDR1 and CDR2: SGHKS and YYEKEE (reference sequence). The CDR3 DNA sequence: TGTGCCAGCAGCTTGGGACAGCGAAATAATTCACCCCTCCACTTT. Amino acid sequence: CASSLGQRNNSPLHF.

This sequence joins TRBV5-6 and TRBJ2-3, with 9 positions matching TRBD1. The germline V gene encodes CDR1 SGHDT and CDR2 YYEEEE. V was pared by 4 bases and J by 11 bases, with 8 bases of the junction left unmatched. This CDR3 is 13 amino acids long. The CDR3 DNA is TGTGCCAGCAGCCCCGGGACAGGGCCCTGGCAGTATTTT. This gives the protein CASSPGTGPWQYF.

CDR3 bases: TGTGCCTATGCGGACAGGATTGGCTACACCTTC. Amino acid sequence: CAYADRIGYTF. The chain is built from TRBV30 and TRBJ1-2; 7 bases agree with TRBD1. Germline V gene data show CDR1 as GTSNPN and CDR2 as SVGIG (reference sequence). CDR3 length: 11 amino acids. The V and J ends lost 7 bases and 7 bases, in that order; junction bases with no gene match: 6. The complete variable domain, with remaining parts taken from reference TRBV30 and TRBJ1-2, reads SQTIHQWPATLVQPVGSPLSLECTVEGTSNPNLYWYRQAAGRGLQLLFYSVGIGQISSEVPQNLSASRPQDRQFILSSKKLLLSDSGFYLCAYADRIGYTFGSGTRLTVV.

This chain joins TRBV4-1 and TRBJ1-6; D may be TRBD1 (5 bases). The ends were cut back, 0 bases at V and 13 bases at J, with 25 bases in the middle. This CDR3 comprises 18 residues. The germline gives CDR1 MGHRA, CDR2 YSYEKL. This CDR3 is CASSQETSRWQGGDPLHF. The CDR3 DNA reads TGCGCCAGCAGCCAAGAGACTTCCCGTTGGCAGGGAGGAGATCCCCTCCACTTT.

This clone appeared a single time. This rearrangement joins TRBV12-5 to TRBJ1-3, with D unresolved. V lost 6 bases and J lost 0, with 9 bases in between. CDR1 LGHNT and CDR2 FRNRAP come from the germline V gene. The CDR3 is made up of 14 amino acids. The CDR3 DNA is TGTGCTAGTGGCTCCGGGAGCTCTGGAAACACCATATATTTT. Translating it yields CASGSGSSGNTIYF.

This clone appeared a single time. This chain uses TRBV21-1 with TRBJ2-3; the DNA was not compared with TRBD2, the D call given in the table. TRBV21-1 is described as a pseudogene. The CDR3 is made up of 16 amino acids. CDR3 in DNA: TGTGCCAGCAGCATACGACTAGCGAGGTGCCCAGATACGCAGTATTTT. Amino acids: CASSIRLARCPDTQYF.